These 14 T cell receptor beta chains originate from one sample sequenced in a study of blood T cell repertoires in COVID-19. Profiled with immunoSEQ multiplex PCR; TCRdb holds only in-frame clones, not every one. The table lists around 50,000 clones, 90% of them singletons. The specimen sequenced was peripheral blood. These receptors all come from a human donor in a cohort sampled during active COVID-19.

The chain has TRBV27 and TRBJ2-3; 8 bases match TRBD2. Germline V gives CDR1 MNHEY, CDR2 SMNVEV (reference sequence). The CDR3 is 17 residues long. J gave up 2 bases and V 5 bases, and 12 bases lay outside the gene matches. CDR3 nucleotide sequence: TGTGCCAGCAGTCTAAGACTAGCGCCAGACTTCACAGATACGCAGTATTTT. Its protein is CASSLRLAPDFTDTQYF.

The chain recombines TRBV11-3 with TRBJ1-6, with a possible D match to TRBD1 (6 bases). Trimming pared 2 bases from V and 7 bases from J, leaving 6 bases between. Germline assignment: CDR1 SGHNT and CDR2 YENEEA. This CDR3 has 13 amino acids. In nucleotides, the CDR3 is TGTGCCAGCAGCTTAACAGGGAATTCACCCCTCCACTTT. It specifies CASSLTGNSPLHF.

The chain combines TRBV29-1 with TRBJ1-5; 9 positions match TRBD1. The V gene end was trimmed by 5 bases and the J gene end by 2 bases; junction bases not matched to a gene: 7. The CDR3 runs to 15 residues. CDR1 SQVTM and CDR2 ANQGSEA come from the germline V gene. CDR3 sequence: CSVTGGGSGNQPQHF. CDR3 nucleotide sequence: TGCAGCGTTACAGGGGGCGGGAGTGGCAATCAGCCCCAGCATTTT.

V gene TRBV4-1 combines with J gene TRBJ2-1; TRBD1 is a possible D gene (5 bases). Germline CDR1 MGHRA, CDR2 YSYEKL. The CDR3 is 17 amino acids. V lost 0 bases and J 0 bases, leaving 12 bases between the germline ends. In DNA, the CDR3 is TGCGCCAGCAGCCAAGATCCGACAGAGATCTCCTACAATGAGCAGTTCTTC. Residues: CASSQDPTEISYNEQFF.

CDR3 in DNA: TGTGCCAGCAGTTACTCCCAGCGTAGCGAGCAGTACTTC. This gives the protein CASSYSQRSEQYF. The genes are TRBV6-5 and TRBJ2-7; D not resolved. Trimming removed 0 bases at V and 6 bases at J, with 9 bases between. CDR1 and CDR2 (germline): MNHEY, SVGAGI. The CDR3 has 13 residues.

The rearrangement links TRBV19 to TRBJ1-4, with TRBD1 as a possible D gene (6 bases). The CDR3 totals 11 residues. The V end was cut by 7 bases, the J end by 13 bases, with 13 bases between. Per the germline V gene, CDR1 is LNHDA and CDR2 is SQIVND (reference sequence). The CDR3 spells CASKADRSLFF. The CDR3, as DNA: TGTGCCAGTAAGGCGGACAGATCACTGTTTTTT. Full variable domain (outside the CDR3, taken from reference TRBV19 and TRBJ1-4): DGGITQSPKYLFRKEGQNVTLSCEQNLNHDAMYWYRQDPGQGLRLIYYSQIVNDFQKGDIAEGYSVSREKKESFPLTVTSAQKNPTAFYLCASKADRSLFFGSGTQLSVL.

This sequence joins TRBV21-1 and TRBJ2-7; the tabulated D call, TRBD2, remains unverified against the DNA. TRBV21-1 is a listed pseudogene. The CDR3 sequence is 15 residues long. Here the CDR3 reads CASSPSGFNSYEQYF. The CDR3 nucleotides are TGTGCCAGCAGCCCAAGCGGGTTCAACTCCTACGAGCAGTACTTC.

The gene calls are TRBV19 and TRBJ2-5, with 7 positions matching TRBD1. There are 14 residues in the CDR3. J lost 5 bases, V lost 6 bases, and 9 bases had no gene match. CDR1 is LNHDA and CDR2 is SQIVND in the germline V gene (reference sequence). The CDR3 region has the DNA TGTGCCAGTAGCCGGACCACCAGGGGGGAGACCCAGTACTTC. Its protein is CASSRTTRGETQYF.

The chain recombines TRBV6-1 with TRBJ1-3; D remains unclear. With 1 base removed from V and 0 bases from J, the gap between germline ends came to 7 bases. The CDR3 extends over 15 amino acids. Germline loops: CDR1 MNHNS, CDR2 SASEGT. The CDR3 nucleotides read TGTGCCAGCAGTGAAGGCTGGAGCTCTGGAAACACCATATATTTT. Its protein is CASSEGWSSGNTIYF.

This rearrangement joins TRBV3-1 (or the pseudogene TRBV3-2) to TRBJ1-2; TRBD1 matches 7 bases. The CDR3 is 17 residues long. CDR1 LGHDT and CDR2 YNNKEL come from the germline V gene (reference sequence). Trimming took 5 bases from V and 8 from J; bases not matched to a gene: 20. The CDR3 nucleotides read TGTGCCAGCAGCGGCCCAAAAGCAAGGGGGCCCTACCCCGGCTACACCTTC. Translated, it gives CASSGPKARGPYPGYTF.

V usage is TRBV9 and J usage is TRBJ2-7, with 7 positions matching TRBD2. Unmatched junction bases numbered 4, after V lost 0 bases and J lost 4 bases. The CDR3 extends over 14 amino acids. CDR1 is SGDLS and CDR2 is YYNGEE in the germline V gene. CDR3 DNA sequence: TGTGCCAGCAGCGTAGCGGGAGCGGGATACGAGCAGTACTTC. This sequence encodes CASSVAGAGYEQYF.

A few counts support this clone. The CDR3 region has the DNA TGTGCCAGCAGCTTTTCAGACAGATTGAACACTGAAGCTTTCTTT. Protein product: CASSFSDRLNTEAFF. The V and J genes are TRBV11-2 and TRBJ1-1; D possibly corresponds to TRBD1 (5 bases). Trimming removed 3 bases at V and 0 bases at J, with 11 bases between. The CDR3 extends over 15 amino acids. Germline assignment: CDR1 SGHAT and CDR2 FQNNGV.

CDR3 sequence (DNA): TGTGCCAGCAGCTTGATAGAAACTGAAGCTTTCTTT. As protein: CASSLIETEAFF. J is TRBJ1-1 and V is TRBV11-1; unclear D gene. V was trimmed by 3 bases and J by 5 bases, leaving 7 bases between them. The CDR3 runs 12 residues. Germline assignment: CDR1 SGHAT and CDR2 FQDESV (reference sequence).

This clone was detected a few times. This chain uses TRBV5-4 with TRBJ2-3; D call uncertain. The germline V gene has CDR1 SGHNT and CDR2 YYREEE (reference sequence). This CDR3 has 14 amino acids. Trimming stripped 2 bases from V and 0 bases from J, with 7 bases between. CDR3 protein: CASSLESSTDTQYF. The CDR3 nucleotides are TGTGCCAGCAGCTTAGAGTCTAGCACAGATACGCAGTATTTT.